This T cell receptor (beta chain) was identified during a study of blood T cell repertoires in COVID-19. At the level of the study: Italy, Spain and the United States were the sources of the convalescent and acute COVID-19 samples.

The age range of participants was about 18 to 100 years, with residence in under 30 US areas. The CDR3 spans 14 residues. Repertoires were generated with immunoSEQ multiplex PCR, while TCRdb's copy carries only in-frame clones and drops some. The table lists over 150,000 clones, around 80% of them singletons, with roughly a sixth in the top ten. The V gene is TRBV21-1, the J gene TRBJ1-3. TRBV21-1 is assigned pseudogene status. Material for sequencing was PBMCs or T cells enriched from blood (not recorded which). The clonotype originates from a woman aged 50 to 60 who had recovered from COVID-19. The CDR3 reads CASILRGSGNTIYF. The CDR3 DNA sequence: TGTGCCAGCATCCTGCGGGGGTCTGGAAACACCATATATTTT.